Reported below is one TCR beta chain. The antigen remains undetermined. The data stem from a study of cytomegalovirus exposure and HLA in healthy donors. Study as a whole: Ancestry clustering placed about 80% of approximately 420 genotyped donors in the Caucasian-associated cluster.

Primers included in the PCR were 60 Vbeta and 13 Jbeta primers. Libraries were prepared by immunoSEQ multiplex PCR; TCRdb keeps only in-frame clonotypes and omits some of them. The sample includes some 90,000 clones, roughly 80% seen only once; the top ten take over 3%. CDR1 SNHLY and CDR2 FYNNEI come from the germline V gene. The CDR3 is 14 amino acids. V was clipped by 2 bases and J by 10 bases, with 12 bases between them. Findings and caveats of the study: In a later analysis, TCR beta V- and J-gene trimming showed a link to a missense DCLRE1C variant. In the analysis, some V segments, TRBV6-2 and TRBV6-3 included, were excluded as indistinguishable. Other equally common chains were less clonally expanded than HLA-associated TCR beta chains, a later analysis showed.

The gene calls are TRBV2 and TRBJ1-6; D might be TRBD1 (5 bases). Sequences were obtained from PBMCs. This TCR was recovered from a man in his forties or fifties in good health and CMV-seronegative. The CDR3 region is CASSEFQGGSPLHF. Written as DNA, the CDR3 is TGTGCCAGCAGTGAATTTCAGGGAGGATCACCCCTCCACTTT. Drawing the rest from reference TRBV2 and TRBJ1-6, the complete variable domain is EPEVTQTPSHQVTQMGQEVILRCVPISNHLYFYWYRQILGQKVEFLVSFYNNEISEKSEIFDDQFSVERPDGSNFTLKIRSTKLEDSAMYFCASSEFQGGSPLHFGNGTRLTVT.